The clone carrying this T cell receptor beta chain was counted only a few times. Antigen specificity is unknown. This record comes from a study of response to subunit inactivated influenza vaccine. Study-level findings and limits: The authors offered the suggestion that each seasonal influenza vaccination recruits few new T cells.

This CDR3 is 14 amino acids long. Germline lookup yields CDR1 KGHDR and CDR2 SFDVKD. Trimming removed 4 bases from V and 8 bases from J; junction bases left unmatched: 5. TCRdb re-called the RT-PCR reads through MiXCR, storing one row per CDR3 protein. The data contain around 150,000 distinct CDR3 sequences, roughly 11% of them singletons. The chain joins TRBV24-1 to TRBJ2-1; 9 bases are shared with TRBD2. The input for sequencing was non-naive T cells sorted from PBMCs, taken roughly 47 days after vaccination. The clonotype was recovered from a man aged 45-65 years who received an inactivated influenza vaccine. The CDR3 sequence is CATSDQGTSYEQFF. The CDR3 coding sequence is TGTGCCACCAGTGACCAAGGGACTAGCTATGAGCAGTTCTTC.